Listed below are T cell receptor beta chains from one sample, sequenced in a study of blood T cell repertoires in COVID-19. This table comes from immunoSEQ multiplex PCR, and its TCRdb copy is limited to in-frame clones, with some not included. The top ten clones hold about 2.7% of a sample with 110,000 or so clones, around 85% of them seen once. Sequenced material: peripheral blood. These receptors came from a man in his fifties with acute or convalescent COVID-19. Both conserved end residues are part of each CDR3. Each record gives: J gene, clone size, V gene, D gene, CDR3 DNA, CDR3 protein. The D gene is left open where the match is weak. Clone size is given for some rows only: seen once, a few or many times, or a class if the clone is expanded.

>TRBJ2-7|NA|TRBV10-3|TRBD2
TGTGCCATCAGTGCCAGCGGGGACTCCTACGAGCAGTACTTC
CAISASGDSYEQYF
>TRBJ1-5|few|TRBV19|NA
TGTGCCAGTCGGGGATCTGGGGGCAATCAGCCCCAGCATTTT
CASRGSGGNQPQHF
>TRBJ2-7|NA|TRBV6-5|NA
TGTGCCAGCAGGGTCGACAGGTCCCCCTACGAGCAGTACTTC
CASRVDRSPYEQYF
>TRBJ2-7|NA|TRBV11-2|NA
TGTGCCAGCAGCTTAGAACCGAGCTCCTACGAGCAGTACTTC
CASSLEPSSYEQYF
>TRBJ2-7|NA|TRBV15|TRBD1
TGTGCCACCATCTCAGGACAGGAGGAGCCTAGGCCCTCCCTACAGTACTTC
CATISGQEEPRPSLQYF
>TRBJ1-5|NA|TRBV19|NA
TGTGCCAGTAGATCAGTAAGAAATGAAGGGGGCAATCAGCCCCAGCATTTT
CASRSVRNEGGNQPQHF
>TRBJ2-7|NA|TRBV4-1|TRBD1
TGCGCCAGCAGCTTTTTTTTCCCAGGGGGCTACGAGCAGTACTTC
CASSFFFPGGYEQYF
>TRBJ1-5|NA|TRBV28|NA
TGTGCCAGCAGCACCGGGGGGAGGGGAAATCAGCCCCAGCATTTT
CASSTGGRGNQPQHF
>TRBJ1-1|once|TRBV29-1|TRBD1
TGCAGCGTTGGGACAGGGGAAGACACTGAAGCTTTCTTT
CSVGTGEDTEAFF
>TRBJ2-7|once|TRBV29-1|NA
TGCAGCGCTAAGCAACAGGTTGGGTTCTACGAGCAGTACTTC
CSAKQQVGFYEQYF
>TRBJ2-1|NA|TRBV27|NA
TGTGCCAGCAGTTTTTTGGTTACCTCTAGTCGCAATGAGCAGTTCTTC
CASSFLVTSSRNEQFF
>TRBJ1-1|NA|TRBV28|NA
TGTGCCAGCAGTTTAGGGAGGCTCGCTTTCTTT
CASSLGRLAFF
>TRBJ2-7|NA|TRBV28|TRBD2
TGTGCCAGCAGTTTTGGCGGGAGACTGAACGAGCAGTACTTC
CASSFGGRLNEQYF
>TRBJ1-1|NA|TRBV2|NA
TGTGCCAAAACACTCGGGGACACTGAAGCTTTCTTT
CAKTLGDTEAFF
>TRBJ1-1|NA|TRBV18|TRBD1
TGTGCCAGCTCAACTACAGGGGGGAACACTGAAGCTTTCTTT
CASSTTGGNTEAFF
>TRBJ2-7|NA|TRBV7-8|TRBD2
TGTGCCAGCAGCTTAGCTTCGACTAGCGGCTACGAGCAGTACTTC
CASSLASTSGYEQYF
>TRBJ1-5|NA|TRBV5-1|TRBD1
TGCGCCAGCAGCCCGGGACAGGGGCATCAGCCCCAGCATTTT
CASSPGQGHQPQHF
>TRBJ2-1|NA|TRBV5-1|NA
TGCGCCAGCAGCTTTGAAGCGAACGATGAGCAGTTCTTC
CASSFEANDEQFF
>TRBJ1-2|NA|TRBV4-1|NA
TGCGCCAGCAGCCAAGATGGGAGGGTAAGAGGCTACACCTTC
CASSQDGRVRGYTF
>TRBJ1-5|NA|TRBV2|NA
TGTGCCAGCAGTAGGACCATGCGGGGGAATCAGCCCCAGCATTTT
CASSRTMRGNQPQHF
>TRBJ2-1|NA|TRBV7-6|TRBD2
TGTGCCAGCAGCCAGGGCGGGAGGGCGGTAAATGAGCAGTTCTTC
CASSQGGRAVNEQFF
>TRBJ2-2|few|TRBV5-5|NA
TGTGCCAGCAGGCAGGGGACGGCGAACACCGGGGAGCTGTTTTTT
CASRQGTANTGELFF
>TRBJ2-3|NA|TRBV18|NA
TGTGCCAGCTCACCACCGACGGACAATCGAGATACGCAGTATTTT
CASSPPTDNRDTQYF
>TRBJ2-7|once|TRBV5-1|NA
TGCGCCAGCAGGGGACGGGGGATTAACGAGCAGTACTTC
CASRGRGINEQYF
>TRBJ2-7|NA|TRBV27|TRBD2
TGTGCCAGCAGTCTATCTAGCGGAGGGGTCTACGAGCAGTACTTC
CASSLSSGGVYEQYF
>TRBJ1-2|NA|TRBV7-6|TRBD1
TGTGCCAGCAGCTTCAACAGGGGGCCGAACTATGGCTACACCTTC
CASSFNRGPNYGYTF
>TRBJ2-2|few|TRBV6-5|NA
TGTGCCAGCAGTCTGGGAGGACCCTCCACCGGGGAGCTGTTTTTT
CASSLGGPSTGELFF
>TRBJ2-2|NA|TRBV3-1/TRBV3-2|NA
TGTGCCAGCAGCCGACTCATCGCGAACACCGGGGAGCTGTTTTTT
CASSRLIANTGELFF
>TRBJ2-1|once|TRBV28|NA
TGTGCCAGCAGTTTAGTCCCGGGATACAATGAGCAGTTCTTC
CASSLVPGYNEQFF
>TRBJ2-5|NA|TRBV9|NA
TGTGCCAGCAGCCTAGCGACAGGGACGGTAGAGACCCAGTACTTC
CASSLATGTVETQYF
>TRBJ2-1|NA|TRBV5-1|TRBD2
TGCGCCAGCAGCGCGGATCCGGGACTAGCGGACAATGAGCAGTTCTTC
CASSADPGLADNEQFF
>TRBJ2-7|NA|TRBV4-1|TRBD1
TGCGCCAGCAGCCTTGCACAGGGGGCATTAAACGAGCAGTACTTC
CASSLAQGALNEQYF
>TRBJ2-7|few|TRBV6-1|NA
TGTGCCAGCAGTGAATATGAAGCTCCATACGAGCAGTACTTC
CASSEYEAPYEQYF
>TRBJ1-5|NA|TRBV27|NA
TGTGCCAGCAGCGAAAGGGGGAATCAGCCCCAGCATTTT
CASSERGNQPQHF
>TRBJ1-5|NA|TRBV19|NA
TGTGCCAGTAGTATAACAGGGATTCAGCCCCAGCATTTT
CASSITGIQPQHF
>TRBJ1-2|NA|TRBV5-6|TRBD1
TGTGCCAGCAGCTTTTCGACAGGGGGCGGCTATGGCTACACCTTC
CASSFSTGGGYGYTF
>TRBJ2-7|NA|TRBV6-6|TRBD1
TGTGCCAGCAGACCGGGACAGGTAGTCAACGAGCAGTACTTC
CASRPGQVVNEQYF
>TRBJ2-7|NA|TRBV4-1|NA
TGCGCCAGCAGCCAAGAGGAGGGTACCGAGCAGTACTTC
CASSQEEGTEQYF
>TRBJ2-1|NA|TRBV6-5|NA
TGTGCCAGCAGCTCGGGCAATGAGCAGTTCTTC
CASSSGNEQFF
>TRBJ2-1|NA|TRBV5-1|NA
TGCGCCAGCAGCTCCAGGGATGAGCAGTTCTTC
CASSSRDEQFF
>TRBJ1-2|NA|TRBV7-2|TRBD1
TGTGCCAGCAGCTTAGGCCAGACAGGGCTTTTGGGCTACACCTTC
CASSLGQTGLLGYTF
>TRBJ1-3|once|TRBV30|TRBD1
TGTGCCTGGAGCGTCGGACAGGGAGACAACACCATATATTTT
CAWSVGQGDNTIYF
>TRBJ2-3|NA|TRBV3-1/TRBV3-2|NA
TGTGCCAGCAGCCAAGAATCTAGCGTCACAGATACGCAGTATTTT
CASSQESSVTDTQYF
>TRBJ2-7|few|TRBV28|NA
TGTGCCAGCAGTTTCCAGGGTTCCACCTACGAGCAGTACTTC
CASSFQGSTYEQYF
>TRBJ1-3|NA|TRBV6-5|NA
TGTGCCAGCAGTCGACAGGTCTCTGGAAACACCATATATTTT
CASSRQVSGNTIYF
>TRBJ2-7|NA|TRBV7-9|NA
TGTGCCAGCAGCTTAACGGGGAGGTACGAGCAGTACTTC
CASSLTGRYEQYF
>TRBJ2-7|NA|TRBV27|TRBD1
TGTGCCAGCAGTCCCGGGACAGAGATCTACGAGCAGTACTTC
CASSPGTEIYEQYF
>TRBJ2-1|NA|TRBV27|TRBD2
TGTGCCAGCAGTGTTCGACCTAGCGGGGGGTACAATGAGCAGTTCTTC
CASSVRPSGGYNEQFF
>TRBJ2-5|NA|TRBV9|TRBD1
TGTGCCAGCAGCGGGGGACAGGGGGCTGGGGAGACCCAGTACTTC
CASSGGQGAGETQYF
>TRBJ2-5|NA|TRBV5-1|NA
TGCGCCAGCAGCTTGGGACAGCCGCAAGAGACCCAGTACTTC
CASSLGQPQETQYF
>TRBJ2-3|NA|TRBV6-5|TRBD2
TGTGCCAGCAGCGGACTAGCGGCGCCCACAGATACGCAGTATTTT
CASSGLAAPTDTQYF
>TRBJ1-6|many|TRBV5-4|NA
TGTGCCAGCAATGAGGGAGTAGGCTCACCCCTCCACTTT
CASNEGVGSPLHF
>TRBJ1-1|NA|TRBV9|TRBD1
TGTGCCAGCAGCGTAGGGCGTCAGGGGGTGACTGAAGCTTTCTTT
CASSVGRQGVTEAFF
>TRBJ1-1|NA|TRBV10-1|TRBD1
TGCGCCAGCAGTTGGGACAGGAACACTGAAGCTTTCTTT
CASSWDRNTEAFF
>TRBJ1-3|NA|TRBV6-5|NA
TGTGCCAGCAGTTACTCGGGGGGTGAAAACACCATATATTTT
CASSYSGGENTIYF
>TRBJ2-2|NA|TRBV11-3|TRBD1
TGTGCCAGCAGCACGTCATTCCGGGACAGGGGTTTTACCGGGGAGCTGTTTTTT
CASSTSFRDRGFTGELFF
>TRBJ2-5|NA|TRBV28|TRBD2
TGTGCCACCGGGACTACTAAAGAGACCCAGTACTTC
CATGTTKETQYF
>TRBJ2-7|NA|TRBV2|TRBD1
TGTGCCAGTAACAGGGGATCCTACGAGCAGTACTTC
CASNRGSYEQYF